Sequencing of this T cell receptor beta chain was carried out in a study of T cell responses to AZD1222 COVID-19 vaccine (dated by TCRdb to the early 2020s). Broadly, across the study: Because spike-specific TCR depth and breadth did not differ between the two schedules, AZD1222 recipients who got a second dose at roughly 4 weeks were pooled with those who got a second dose at roughly 12 weeks. TCR sequencing was performed for over 230 trial participants, of whom some 200 were given two doses of AZD1222 and around 25 were given two doses of MenACWY control vaccine. Trial participants were enrolled into age subgroups of 18-55, 56-69 and 70-plus years, which contained about 150, 27 and 61 TCR-sequenced participants, respectively. The study at large found these results: No day 14 peak-response samples were available, so repertoires were characterized only after the peak T cell response. Participants were mostly white British, with more females than males. The authors suggested clonal diversity may have been underestimated. Only a handful of AZD1222 recipients were SARS-CoV-2 seropositive at baseline, limiting conclusions about previously exposed vaccinees. The 56-69-year group was small, and its depth increase did not reach significance, likely because of low power. Vaccine-associated CD4 TCRs spanned the whole spike protein, with dominant responses in regions 160-218 and 743-854. Spike-specific TCR breadth and depth rose significantly after two AZD1222 doses compared with day 0 and with MenACWY recipients. Epitopes outside the regions mutated in the B.1.351 and B.1.1.7 variants were reportedly recognized by nearly half of the unique spike-specific TCRs.

On this clone: Which antigen it targets is not known. Base qualities are missing; no much larger clone stands one base away.

Spanning cysteine to phenylalanine, the CDR3 consists of 15 amino acids. The read is trimmed to its CDR3 DNA, 45 bases read in frame from base 1. CDR1 and CDR2, per the germline V gene, are SGHRS and YFSETQ. V is pruned by 2 bases and J by 6 bases, leaving 5 bases of the junction without a gene match. The time point label for this specimen denotes: baseline before first vaccination. Vaccinee samples came from UK trials COV001 and COV002, including a single-blind randomized controlled phase 2/3 trial of AZD1222 (ChAdOx1 nCoV-19) in healthy adults. For TCRbeta chain sequencing, PBMC samples from trial participants were taken at day 0 and at day 28 after the second dose. The CDR3 regions of human TCRbeta chains were analyzed by immunosequencing. Under the source paper's analysis protocol: TCRs in the repertoires were compared against a reference library of SARS-CoV-2-specific TCRs that had been generated with the MIRA antigen-specificity platform. Breadth meant the fraction of unique TCRs that were SARS-CoV-2-associated, whereas depth meant the fraction of total T cells that were SARS-CoV-2-associated. Using the MIRA data, each spike-specific TCR was assigned both to the spike region to which the TCR was reactive and to a CD4 or CD8 class. Log10-transformed breadth and depth values were compared by one-way ANOVA with Sidak's multiple comparisons tests. Drawn from immuneACCESS, this table holds only the in-frame rearrangements with V and J called that TCRdb kept. Clones are partly lost; checked studies trace under half to an unresolved V gene and leave the rest unexplained. V and J calls and clone size are those listed in that table; D and trimming were worked out from the DNA. The sample contains 130,000 to 150,000 clones, about nine tenths of them found a single time. The top ten clonotypes cover less than 15% of the sample.

The rearranged chain carries TRBV5-1 and TRBJ1-6; 7 bases in between match TRBD1. The sequence was obtained from an adult in good health. The sample here was peripheral blood, taken on day 0 of AZD1222 vaccination. The sequenced DNA: TGCGCCAGCAGCTTAGAGGGGGCGGCTAATTCACCCCTCCACTTT. Translated, it reads CASSLEGAANSPLHF.